This T cell receptor beta chain is drawn from a study of blood T cells in healthy people across ages. General study points: No conclusive comparison of naive versus antigen-experienced cells was possible with unsorted PBMCs.

CDR3 length: 15 amino acids. Germline V lookup: CDR1 SGDLS, CDR2 YYNGEE. The V and J ends lost 0 bases and 5 bases, in that order; junction bases with no gene match: 7. The authors ran a second PCR of roughly 6 to 12 cycles using a sample-barcoded 5' primer and a J-beta primer mix. Every cDNA molecule carried a tag from a template-switch adaptor bearing 12 random nucleotides. The study obtained at least 3 million CDR3-containing paired-end reads from every sample. Via MiXCR, TCRdb re-called the 5' RACE reads, giving one row per CDR3 protein. The sample yields 890,000 or so distinct CDR3 sequences, approximately 59% seen once. Comment on this clonotype: Its antigen is unknown.

Input material: blood. The TCR sequence derives from a man aged 25 to 45 in good health. J is TRBJ1-2 and V is TRBV9, with TRBD1 identical over 7 bases. CDR3 in amino acids: CASSVAEGGRYGYTF. In DNA form, the CDR3 reads TGTGCCAGCAGCGTAGCGGAAGGGGGCAGGTATGGCTACACCTTC.